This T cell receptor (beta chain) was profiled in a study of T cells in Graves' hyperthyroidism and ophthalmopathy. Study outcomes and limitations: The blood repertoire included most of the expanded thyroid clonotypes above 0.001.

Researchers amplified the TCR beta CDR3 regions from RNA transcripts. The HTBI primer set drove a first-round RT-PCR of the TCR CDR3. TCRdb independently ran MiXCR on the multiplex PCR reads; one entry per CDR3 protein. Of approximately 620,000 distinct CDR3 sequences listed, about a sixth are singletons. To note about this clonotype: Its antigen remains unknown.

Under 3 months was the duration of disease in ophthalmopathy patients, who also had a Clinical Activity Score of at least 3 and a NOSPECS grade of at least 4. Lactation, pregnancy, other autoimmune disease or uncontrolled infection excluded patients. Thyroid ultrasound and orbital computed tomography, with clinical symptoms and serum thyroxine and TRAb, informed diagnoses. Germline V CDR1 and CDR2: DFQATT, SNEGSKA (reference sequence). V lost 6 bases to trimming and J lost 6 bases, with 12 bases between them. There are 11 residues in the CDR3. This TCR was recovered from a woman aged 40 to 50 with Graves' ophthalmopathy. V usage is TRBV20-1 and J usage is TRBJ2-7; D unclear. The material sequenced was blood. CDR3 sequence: CSAPKWPEQYF. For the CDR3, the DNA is TGCAGTGCCCCCAAGTGGCCCGAGCAGTACTTC.